One and the same sample provided the 3 T cell receptor beta chains below, sequenced in a study of untreated major depressive disorder. The data were produced by immunoSEQ multiplex PCR, yet TCRdb's version contains in-frame clones alone and is incomplete. The sample contains 20,000 to 25,000 clones, roughly 86% of which appear only once. Material: CD4+ T cells from PBMCs. These receptor sequences come from a woman in her thirties in good health.

This clone has only one observation. The chain employs TRBV11-3 and TRBJ2-1; no firm D call. CDR3 length: 14 amino acids. CDR1 and CDR2 (germline): SGHNT, YENEEA. V lost 2 bases and J 5 bases, leaving 10 bases between the germline ends. The CDR3 bases are TGTGCCAGCAGCTTAAACAGTATCGACAATGAGCAGTTCTTC. This translates into CASSLNSIDNEQFF.

The chain employs TRBV10-2 and TRBJ2-2, with 9 positions matching TRBD2. The CDR3 is made up of 15 amino acids. V shed 3 bases, J shed 7 bases, and the junction held 6 bases outside the gene matches. The V gene's germline CDR1 is WSHSY and CDR2 SAAADI. The DNA for the CDR3 is TGCGCCAGCAGTGAAGGAGCGGGGGGTGGCGGGGAGCTGTTTTTT. Encoded protein: CASSEGAGGGGELFF.

The chain recombines TRBV5-1 with TRBJ1-6; unclear D gene. CDR1 and CDR2 (germline): SGHRS, YFSETQ. V shed 3 bases and J shed 9 bases, with 13 bases lying between them. The CDR3 covers 14 residues. CDR3: CASSSEEGLSPLHF. In DNA form, the CDR3 reads TGCGCCAGCAGCTCGGAGGAGGGTCTTTCACCCCTCCACTTT.